The 19 T cell receptor beta chains presented below share a single source sample, sequenced in a study of CD8 T cells in ankylosing spondylitis. TCRdb re-derived calls from the 5' RACE reads in MiXCR, one entry per CDR3 protein. The top ten hold 3.5% of the sample, which has 290,000 or so distinct CDR3 sequences, less than 25% seen once. Sequenced: blood, either unsorted or a sorted T cell fraction (not recorded which). The receptor set was obtained from a female donor with ankylosing spondylitis or in good health (not recorded which).

Only a few counts were recorded for this clonotype. The chain combines TRBV12-3 or TRBV12-4 with TRBJ2-2, with D hard to call. V lost 1 base and J 3 bases, leaving 18 bases between the germline ends. This CDR3 comprises 18 residues. CDR3 DNA sequence: TGTGCCAGCAGTTTAGGGACGGCCGCGGTTGTCGACACCGGGGAGCTGTTTTTT. Its protein is CASSLGTAAVVDTGELFF.

In this sample, this clonotype turned up a few times. The chain links TRBV7-2 to TRBJ2-1; a weak D match, TRBD2 (6 bases). Germline V CDR1 and CDR2: SGHTA, FQGNSA. The V end was cut by 6 bases, the J end by 6 bases, with 12 bases between. This CDR3 region has 13 residues. CDR3 amino acids: CASSPTRGNEQFF. Written as DNA, the CDR3 is TGTGCCAGCAGTCCGACTAGAGGCAATGAGCAGTTCTTC.

Turning to this clonotype: Germline is not matched at one junction end, which may reflect a read error. The rearrangement links TRBV10-3 to TRBJ1-4; D may be TRBD1 (5 bases). This CDR3 has 14 amino acids. Germline V gene data show CDR1 as ENHRY and CDR2 as SYGVKD. The CDR3 nucleotides are TGTGCCATCAGTGTCGGGGGTACTAAGGAAAAACTGTTTTTT. It specifies CAISVGGTKEKLFF.

The V call is TRBV15, the J call TRBJ2-1; TRBD2 matches 9 bases. Per germline, CDR1 LNHNV and CDR2 YYDKDF (reference sequence). This CDR3 has 16 residues. Losses at the gene ends were 0 bases for V and 10 bases for J; bases not matched to a gene: 10. This chain's CDR3 is CATSREPSGTGGEQFF. The CDR3 DNA reads as TGTGCCACCAGCAGAGAACCTAGCGGGACCGGGGGGGAGCAGTTCTTC.

The sample holds a few counts of this clonotype. The rearrangement links TRBV20-1 to TRBJ1-5, with D perhaps matching TRBD1 (5 bases). V lost 6 bases to trimming and J lost 1 base, with 13 bases between them. This CDR3 has 14 residues. Germline-derived CDR1 and CDR2 are DFQATT and SNEGSKA (reference sequence). CDR3 DNA sequence: TGCAGTGCCGGGGGTCCCCAAAGCAATCAGCCCCAGCATTTT. It encodes CSAGGPQSNQPQHF.

J is TRBJ2-3 and V is TRBV10-3; 8 positions agree with TRBD1. Per the germline V gene, CDR1 is ENHRY and CDR2 is SYGVKD. V was clipped by 3 bases and J by 3 bases; unmatched bases: 8. This CDR3 contains 16 residues. The CDR3 region is CAISDRQGAGTDTQYF. CDR3 DNA sequence: TGTGCCATCAGTGACCGCCAGGGGGCAGGGACAGATACGCAGTATTTT.

The chain couples TRBV10-1 to TRBJ1-5, with D possibly being TRBD1 (5 bases). Trimming stripped 2 bases from V and 6 bases from J, with 8 bases between. The V gene's germline CDR1 is WNHNN and CDR2 SYGVQD (reference sequence). The CDR3 spans 13 residues. CDR3 amino acids: CASSEGGSQPQHF. In nucleotides, the CDR3 is TGCGCCAGCAGTGAGGGGGGATCTCAGCCCCAGCATTTT.

The genes are TRBV7-6 and TRBJ1-1, with a tentative D call TRBD1 (5 bases). Trimming removed 5 bases from V and 1 base from J, with 14 bases in between. The CDR3 runs to 15 residues. Germline V lookup: CDR1 SGHVS, CDR2 FNYEAQ. The CDR3 reads CASSRDRSPNTEAFF. In DNA, the CDR3 is TGTGCCAGCAGCCGGGACCGTTCACCGAACACTGAAGCTTTCTTT.

This clonotype was counted between two and nine times. J is TRBJ2-3 and V is TRBV10-3; 7 bases are a match to TRBD2. Per germline, CDR1 ENHRY and CDR2 SYGVKD. V shed 7 bases, J shed 6 bases, and the junction held 10 bases outside the gene matches. The CDR3 loop spans 14 amino acids. The CDR3 reads CAIMDGRTGDTQYF. The CDR3 DNA is TGTGCCATCATGGACGGGAGGACGGGGGATACGCAGTATTTT.

The sample holds many counts of this clonotype. The chain carries TRBV20-1 and TRBJ2-1; D gene unclear. Trimming took off 3 bases at V and 10 bases at J, with 4 bases between the two ends. Per germline, CDR1 DFQATT and CDR2 SNEGSKA (reference sequence). The CDR3 extends over 9 amino acids. The DNA for the CDR3 is TGCAGTGCTAGTCGAGAGCAGTTCTTC. Translated: CSASREQFF.

This clonotype was counted only a few times. The genes are TRBV7-9 and TRBJ2-3, with D possibly being TRBD2 (6 bases). This CDR3 is 15 amino acids long. The V gene's germline CDR1 is SEHNR and CDR2 FQNEAQ (reference sequence). Trimming removed 2 bases from V and 4 bases from J, with 13 bases in between. DNA for the CDR3: TGTGCCAGCAGCTTACGACAGCCGGGGGCAGATACGCAGTATTTT. Translating it yields CASSLRQPGADTQYF.

This clonotype was observed a handful of times. The J gene is TRBJ2-1, the V gene TRBV6-2 or TRBV6-3; D uncertain. This CDR3 contains 15 residues. Between the trimmed V and J ends, which lost 2 bases and 4 bases, there was a span of 12 bases. Germline CDR1 is MNHEY and CDR2 is SVGEGT. CDR3 nucleotide sequence: TGTGCCAGCAGTTACAAGGGCTGGAGATACAATGAGCAGTTCTTC. Translated: CASSYKGWRYNEQFF.

This clonotype was recorded at least ten times. This sequence joins TRBV12-3 or TRBV12-4 and TRBJ2-3; possible D gene TRBD2, 6 bases. This CDR3 is built from 16 residues. V was cut by 0 bases and J by 1 base, with 11 bases left in between. CDR3 residues: CASSLAGGTGTDTQYF. Written as DNA, the CDR3 is TGTGCCAGCAGTTTAGCAGGCGGGACGGGCACAGATACGCAGTATTTT.

This clonotype was counted a few times. The chain uses TRBV28 and TRBJ2-7; TRBD1 is a possible D gene (6 bases). CDR1 is MDHEN, CDR2 SYDVKM, per germline. The CDR3 runs 13 residues. Trimming took 6 bases from V and 2 from J, leaving 11 bases between them. CDR3 region: CASRQTGAYEQYF. The CDR3 DNA reads TGTGCCAGCAGACAGACAGGAGCCTACGAGCAGTACTTC.

The chain is built from TRBV4-3 and TRBJ2-3, with D hard to call. This CDR3 comprises 14 residues. Germline V gives CDR1 LGHNA, CDR2 YSLEER. Trimming left V 2 bases short and J 2 bases short, with 8 bases between. The CDR3 sequence: CASSQISSTDTQYF. CDR3 DNA sequence: TGCGCCAGCAGCCAAATTTCCTCCACAGATACGCAGTATTTT.

Only a few counts were recorded for this clonotype. J is TRBJ2-1 and V is TRBV29-1, with 10 bases fitting TRBD1. V gave up 3 bases and J gave up 4 bases; unmatched junction bases: 12. This CDR3 has 17 amino acids. Per the germline V gene, CDR1 is SQVTM and CDR2 is ANQGSEA. This CDR3 is CSVDSRRGTGDYNEQFF. The CDR3, as DNA: TGCAGCGTTGACTCGCGCCGGGGGACAGGGGATTACAATGAGCAGTTCTTC.

The V call is TRBV6-2 or TRBV6-3, the J call TRBJ2-6; unclear D gene. Between the trimmed V and J ends, which lost 6 bases and 4 bases, there was a span of 22 bases. Germline lookup yields CDR1 MNHEY and CDR2 SVGEGT. CDR3 length equals 18 residues. The CDR3 spells CASSLSARMRPGANVLTF. The CDR3 DNA sequence: TGTGCCAGCAGCCTGTCGGCGAGAATGCGACCCGGGGCCAACGTCCTGACTTTC.

The chain recombines TRBV20-1 with TRBJ2-1, with D perhaps given as TRBD1 or TRBD2 (5 bases each). The V and J ends lost 1 base and 2 bases respectively, with 18 bases between them. CDR1 is DFQATT and CDR2 is SNEGSKA in the germline V gene (reference sequence). The length of the CDR3 is 17 residues. The CDR3 sequence: CSARGRLPGTAYNEQFF. The CDR3 DNA follows: TGCAGTGCTAGAGGAAGATTGCCGGGGACCGCCTACAATGAGCAGTTCTTC.

J is TRBJ2-3 and V is TRBV15, with D perhaps matching TRBD1 (6 bases). The CDR3 runs 13 residues. CDR1 LNHNV and CDR2 YYDKDF come from the germline V gene (reference sequence). V shed 5 bases and J shed 3 bases, with 9 bases lying between them. CDR3 protein: CATSYDRTDTQYF. CDR3 nucleotides: TGTGCCACCAGCTATGACAGGACAGATACGCAGTATTTT.